The 25 T cell receptor beta chains below come from one sample, sequenced in a study of blood T cells in healthy people across ages. A second PCR of 7 to 11 cycles used a sample-barcoded 5' primer and a J-beta primer mix. A single record per CDR3 protein comes from TCRdb applying MiXCR to the 5' RACE reads. The sample holds about 780,000 distinct CDR3 sequences, 20% to 30% seen once. The same sample was also used in a study of T cells of mothers and their children.

Sequenced: blood. These receptors were collected from a boy aged 5-17 years in good health.

The chain employs TRBV28 and TRBJ2-5; TRBD1 might be the D (5 bases). The J call may be faulty, since TRBJ2-1 better matches the DNA end. There are 11 residues in the CDR3. Germline CDR1 and CDR2: MDHEN and SYDVKM. As DNA, the CDR3 is TGTGCCAGCAAGGGGTTCAATGAGCAGTTCTTC. Translation gives CASKGFNEQFF.

The chain employs TRBV20-1 and TRBJ2-3, with D possibly matching TRBD2 (5 bases). The CDR3 is 14 residues long. Between the trimmed V and J ends, which lost 5 bases and 4 bases, there was a span of 16 bases. The V gene's germline CDR1 is DFQATT and CDR2 SNEGSKA (reference sequence). CDR3 residues: CSALPFGGPDTQYF. CDR3 nucleotides: TGCAGTGCTCTACCTTTTGGAGGCCCAGATACGCAGTATTTT.

The chain has TRBV7-9 and TRBJ2-7; D gene ambiguous. The CDR3 has 13 amino acids. Between the trimmed V and J ends, which lost 1 base and 6 bases, there was a span of 10 bases. Germline V gene data show CDR1 as SEHNR and CDR2 as FQNEAQ (reference sequence). CDR3 in DNA: TGTGCCAGCAGCTTAGTTGAAAGTGGCGAGCAGTACTTC. Translated, it gives CASSLVESGEQYF.

This chain joins TRBV5-8 and TRBJ2-2, with D perhaps matching TRBD2 (5 bases). Trimming cost V 4 bases and J 0 bases, with 16 bases left between them. CDR3 length: 17 residues. The germline V gene has CDR1 SGHTS and CDR2 YDEGEE. The CDR3 DNA sequence: TGTGCCAGCAGCACCCTCGGCGGGTTCGCGAACACCGGGGAGCTGTTTTTT. Its translation is CASSTLGGFANTGELFF.

This chain connects TRBV6-5 to TRBJ2-5; D may be TRBD2 (6 bases). Deletions cut 10 bases from V and 2 bases from J, with 17 bases between. This CDR3 comprises 14 residues. Per germline, CDR1 MNHEY and CDR2 SVGAGI. The CDR3: CATMAGRRQETQYF. The CDR3 DNA is TGTGCCACCATGGCGGGACGCCGGCAAGAGACCCAGTACTTC.

This clonotype was recorded a few times. This sequence joins TRBV12-3 or TRBV12-4 and TRBJ2-3, with TRBD2 identical over 8 bases. Unmatched junction bases numbered 5, after V lost 2 bases and J lost 1 base. The length of the CDR3 is 16 residues. CDR3 in amino acids: CASSLIAGGRTDTQYF. Here the CDR3 DNA reads TGTGCCAGCAGTTTAATTGCGGGGGGCCGCACAGATACGCAGTATTTT.

J is TRBJ2-1 and V is TRBV6-2 or TRBV6-3; TRBD1 might be the D (8 bases). Trimming left V 8 bases short and J 2 bases short, with 16 bases between. Germline CDR1 and CDR2: MNHEY and SVGEGT. The CDR3 is made up of 15 amino acids. DNA for the CDR3: TGTGCCAGCCGAAATACAGGGGGGGCCTACAATGAGCAGTTCTTC. It translates to CASRNTGGAYNEQFF.

The chain recombines TRBV9 with TRBJ2-5; 11 positions agree with TRBD2. The germline V gene encodes CDR1 SGDLS and CDR2 YYNGEE. This CDR3 contains 17 residues. After removal of 4 bases from V and 5 bases from J, the junction contained 13 bases not matched to a gene. In DNA, the CDR3 is TGTGCCAGCAGCTCGGGCTTGACTAGCGGGGATTTCGAGACCCAGTACTTC. Encoded protein: CASSSGLTSGDFETQYF.

The gene calls are TRBV5-1 and TRBJ2-7; 12 bases align to TRBD2. This CDR3 is built from 16 residues. From germline, CDR1 is SGHRS and CDR2 YFSETQ. V dropped 4 bases and J dropped 7; count of bases not matched to a gene: 12. The CDR3 region is CASSTRLAGVEEEQYF. The CDR3 DNA sequence: TGCGCCAGCAGCACCCGACTAGCGGGGGTGGAAGAGGAGCAGTACTTC.

For the CDR3, the DNA is TGTGCCAGCACGGGGGACCGCGAGACGAAACTGTTTTTT. Translated: CASTGDRETKLFF. The chain uses TRBV6-2 or TRBV6-3 and TRBJ1-4; TRBD1 might be the D (5 bases). V lost 7 bases, J lost 11 bases, and 17 bases lay in between. This CDR3 is built from 13 residues. Germline CDR1 is MNHEY and CDR2 is SVGEGT.

On this clonotype itself: Relative to the germline gene, one junction end is altered; a read error may explain this. This chain joins TRBV5-8 and TRBJ2-5; 8 nucleotides line up with TRBD1. The closer fit of TRBJ2-1 to the DNA end suggests the J call may be wrong. The V gene's germline CDR1 is SGHTS and CDR2 YDEGEE. CDR3 length equals 15 residues. CDR3 amino acids: CASSLGQGEHNGQFF. The DNA of the CDR3 is TGTGCCAGCAGCCTTGGACAGGGAGAGCACAATGGGCAGTTCTTC.

The chain joins TRBV6-5 to TRBJ1-3, with TRBD1 as a possible D gene (6 bases). The CDR3 spans 15 residues. Germline V gene lookup returns CDR1 MNHEY and CDR2 SVGAGI. Deletions cut 2 bases from V and 5 bases from J, with 13 bases between. CDR3 region: CASSYDRNNRNTIYF. CDR3 DNA: TGTGCCAGCAGTTACGACAGGAATAATAGAAACACCATATATTTT.

Only a few counts were recorded for this clonotype. This chain links TRBV2 with TRBJ1-5, with 10 positions matching TRBD1. Germline CDR1 is SNHLY and CDR2 is FYNNEI. This CDR3 comprises 13 residues. V lost 8 bases to trimming and J lost 6 bases; unmatched junction nucleotides: 4. The CDR3: CASGWTGGQPQHF. Written as DNA, the CDR3 is TGTGCCAGCGGATGGACAGGGGGTCAGCCCCAGCATTTT.

This clonotype was recorded a few times. CDR3 residues: CSASLVVQETQYF. The DNA for the CDR3 is TGCAGCGCCTCCTTGGTTGTCCAAGAGACCCAGTACTTC. V gene TRBV29-1 combines with J gene TRBJ2-5; no firm D call. Germline V lookup: CDR1 SQVTM, CDR2 ANQGSEA. V was pared by 7 bases and J by 1 base, with 13 bases between. The CDR3 loop spans 13 amino acids.

The table lists this clonotype with a few counts. The chain uses TRBV12-5 and TRBJ2-7; 9 bases align to TRBD1. The V and J ends lost 2 bases and 1 base, in that order; junction bases with no gene match: 3. This CDR3 spans 15 amino acids. CDR1 is LGHNT and CDR2 is FRNRAP in the germline V gene. CDR3 protein: CASGLKDRGSYEQYF. DNA of the CDR3: TGTGCTAGTGGTTTGAAGGACAGGGGATCCTACGAGCAGTACTTC. Full variable domain (remainder filled in from reference TRBV12-5 and TRBJ2-7): DARVTQTPRHKVTEMGQEVTMRCQPILGHNTVFWYRQTMMQGLELLAYFRNRAPLDDSGMPKDRFSAEMPDATLATLKIQPSEPRDSAVYFCASGLKDRGSYEQYFGPGTRLTVT.

The rearrangement uses TRBV7-9 and TRBJ2-5; 8 bases are a match to TRBD2. The CDR3 sequence is 17 residues long. Germline V gives CDR1 SEHNR, CDR2 FQNEAQ (reference sequence). The V gene end was trimmed by 6 bases and the J gene end by 2 bases; junction bases not matched to a gene: 14. The CDR3: CASRRPPSGGPQETQYF. The CDR3 DNA sequence: TGTGCCAGCAGAAGGCCCCCAAGCGGGGGCCCTCAAGAGACCCAGTACTTC.

The genes are TRBV25-1 and TRBJ1-5; no clear D. V lost 2 bases and J lost 3, with 5 bases in between. This CDR3 contains 13 residues. CDR1 and CDR2 from the germline V gene are MGHDK and SYGVNS. CDR3 in amino acids: CASSEQDNQPQHF. In nucleotides, the CDR3 is TGTGCCAGCAGTGAACAGGACAATCAGCCCCAGCATTTT.

The chain has TRBV5-6 and TRBJ1-2; D not certain. Trimming removed 1 base at V and 6 bases at J, with 10 bases between. Germline values: CDR1 SGHDT, CDR2 YYEEEE. The CDR3 length is 13 residues. The CDR3 nucleotides are TGTGCCAGCAGCTTGACCACGCGAGATGGCTACACCTTC. The encoded protein is CASSLTTRDGYTF.

This clonotype was observed at least ten times. This chain connects TRBV5-1 to TRBJ2-7; weak D call: TRBD1 (6 bases). CDR3 length equals 13 residues. Germline V gene lookup returns CDR1 SGHRS and CDR2 YFSETQ. The V end lost 0 bases, the J end lost 7 bases, and 11 bases lay between the germline ends. The CDR3 coding sequence is TGCGCCAGCAGCTTGGAACAGGGATTAGAGCAGTACTTC. Its protein is CASSLEQGLEQYF.

In this sample, this clonotype turned up a few times. CDR3: CASSLSSSGGNNEQFF. CDR3 coding DNA: TGTGCCAGCAGTTTATCTAGTAGCGGGGGGAACAATGAGCAGTTCTTC. This chain uses TRBV12-3 or TRBV12-4 with TRBJ2-1, with 10 bases aligning to TRBD2. The V segment lost 2 bases and the J segment 5 bases; nucleotides outside the gene matches: 6. The CDR3 has 16 residues.

This clonotype was recorded a few times. The rearrangement uses TRBV28 and TRBJ2-1; a possible D gene is TRBD2 (6 bases). Germline-derived CDR1 and CDR2 are MDHEN and SYDVKM. The CDR3 runs to 14 residues. Trimming removed 7 bases from V and 9 bases from J, with 19 bases in between. The CDR3 bases are TGTGCCAGCATAAGACTAGGTTCTTTTGTTGAGCAGTTCTTC. This translates into CASIRLGSFVEQFF.

The table lists this clonotype with many counts. V usage is TRBV9 and J usage is TRBJ1-2; D call uncertain. Germline loops: CDR1 SGDLS, CDR2 YYNGEE. There are 13 residues in the CDR3. V was clipped by 5 bases and J by 0 bases, with 8 bases between them. The CDR3 nucleotides read TGTGCCAGCAGTGACCTATCTAACTATGGCTACACCTTC. It codes for CASSDLSNYGYTF.

The V gene is TRBV6-1, the J gene TRBJ2-7; 9 bases fit TRBD2. V was clipped by 1 base and J by 2 bases; unmatched bases: 12. Germline assignment: CDR1 MNHNS and CDR2 SASEGT. The CDR3 covers 18 residues. CDR3 in DNA: TGTGCCAGCAGTGAAGGTCCCTCTACTAGCGGGCTTACCTACGAGCAGTACTTC. Residues: CASSEGPSTSGLTYEQYF.

This clonotype was observed once. The J gene is TRBJ2-3, the V gene TRBV5-1; D gene unclear. V was clipped by 7 bases and J by 2 bases, with 17 bases between them. The CDR3 covers 15 residues. Germline loops: CDR1 SGHRS, CDR2 YFSETQ. The CDR3 protein is CASADTATHTDTQYF. For the CDR3, the DNA is TGCGCCAGCGCCGATACCGCGACCCACACAGATACGCAGTATTTT.

V is TRBV6-6 and J is TRBJ2-1; D unclear. The germline V gene has CDR1 MNHNY and CDR2 SVGAGI (reference sequence). V lost 7 bases and J 6 bases, leaving 10 bases between the germline ends. The length of the CDR3 is 12 residues. The CDR3 region is CASTGMSNEQFF. In DNA form, the CDR3 reads TGTGCCAGCACAGGAATGAGCAATGAGCAGTTCTTC.